This TCR beta chain was sequenced for a study of blood T cells in healthy people across ages (dated by TCRdb to 2015 to 2017). Describing the broader study: In model experiments, roughly one uniquely barcoded TCR beta cDNA molecule per two T cells was captured by template switching. Donors were grouped into four age groups: young (average roughly 16 years), middle-aged (39), aged (approximately 67) and long-lived (approximately 78). The study measured age-related changes in TCR beta repertoire diversity using deep sequencing normalized with unique cDNA molecular identifiers. The study analyzed two additional independent replicas of 1 million unique cDNA reads from the same blood draw for two donors, one aged 18 to 29 and one aged 80 or older. To avoid experimental bias, donors of different ages were spread randomly across the sequencing lanes.

The library was produced with 5' RACE. Sequencing relied on an Illumina HiSeq 2500. A second 7 to 11 cycle PCR used a sample-barcoded 5' primer and a J-beta primer mix. A unique molecular identifier was introduced onto each TCR beta cDNA molecule by a template-switch 5' adaptor carrying 12 random nucleotides. At least 2.5 million CDR3-containing paired-end reads were obtained from each sample. First-strand cDNA was synthesized from all RNA with the Mint cDNA synthesis kit, primed by a TRBC-specific oligonucleotide. After uracil-DNA glycosylase treatment, a first 18-cycle PCR used universal primers M1SS and BC2_uni_R on all cDNA. Turning to the authors' computational methods: For normalization, 1 million high-quality reads, each with a distinct molecular identifier, were randomly selected from each sample. Instead of being binned into consensus sequences, reads that shared molecular identifiers were thrown out. MiTCR, run with a Q25 quality threshold and the strictest error-elimination algorithm, handled CDR3 identification, clonotype clustering and error correction. A nonparametric unseen species model with Euler transformation was used to estimate lower-bound total TCR beta diversity. In-frame beta chains were kept once TCRdb had trimmed the public reads at Q25 with fastp and called clones with MiXCR. CDR3 protein sequences are deduplicated, and each keeps its most common genes and DNA. What appears here as the V and J calls and clone size reflects TCRdb's work, not the paper's. This sample has around 1.5 million distinct CDR3 sequences in its table, and roughly 30% of those were observed once. Over 9% of the sample is held by the ten biggest clonotypes.

The CDR3 runs 15 residues from the cysteine to the phenylalanine. Only the CDR3 part of the read is kept: 45 bases, read in frame from the first base. Per the germline V gene, SGHTA is the CDR1 and FQGNSA is the CDR2. Donors were a few dozen systemically healthy Caucasian individuals from Russia aged about 6 to 100 years. Roughly 10 milliliters of peripheral blood were drawn from each donor into EDTA-treated Vacutainer tubes. PBMCs were isolated by Ficoll-Paque density-gradient centrifugation, with at least 6 million obtained per sample. Trizol reagent was used to extract total RNA from PBMCs, with at least 6 micrograms per sample. The percentages of naive CD45RAhigh/CD27high T cells were determined by flow cytometry on a PBMC aliquot from every donor. As regards this clonotype: Which antigen it targets is not known. At one boundary the junction diverges from the germline segment, which might be a read error.

The investigation overall reported the following: Compared with the aged group, the long-lived group had more naive CD4+ T cells, fewer expanded clones and increased TCR diversity, a pattern suggesting age selection. The percentage of naive T cells measured by flow cytometry correlated strongly with observed TCR beta diversity. Estimates of total diversity based on one million sequenced T cells were regarded as lower bounds and as underestimates. Bulk unsorted PBMC profiling prevented conclusive comparison of naive and antigen-experienced compartments. Donor CMV infection status was unknown, potentially confounding age-related changes in expanded clonotypes. Observed TCR beta diversity per million T cells fell roughly linearly with age, and a significant reduction was already apparent by age approximately 41.

The sample consisted of blood. Recombination joined TRBV7-2 with TRBJ2-7; 8 middle bases align to TRBD1. The TCR was taken from a woman aged 25 to 39 in good health. The CDR3 is CASRFTGTGPYEQYF. The DNA sequence is given as TGTGCTAGCAGATTTACCGGGACAGGACCCTACGAGCAGTACTTC.